The 32 T cell receptor beta chains below come from one sample, sequenced in a study of blood T cells in healthy people across ages. Next came a second PCR, run for about 7 to 11 cycles, which used a sample-barcoded 5' primer along with a J-beta primer mix. One entry per CDR3 protein, called by TCRdb with MiXCR from the 5' RACE reads. Of about 1.5 million distinct CDR3 sequences in the sample, 42% are singletons; the top ten hold roughly 8.2%. The sample consisted of blood. These receptor sequences come from a woman under 30 in good health.

The J gene is TRBJ1-1, the V gene TRBV20-1; D is uncertain. Germline CDR1 DFQATT, CDR2 SNEGSKA (reference sequence). This CDR3 contains 13 residues. Trimming took 2 bases from V and 5 from J, leaving 12 bases between them. The CDR3 region is CSARSQQRTEAFF. The DNA for the CDR3 is TGCAGTGCTAGAAGTCAGCAGAGAACTGAAGCTTTCTTT.

J is TRBJ2-3 and V is TRBV12-3 or TRBV12-4; TRBD1 matches at 10 bases. Trimming cost V 7 bases and J 3 bases; bases outside gene matches: 13. The CDR3 length is 17 residues. For the CDR3, the DNA is TGTGCCAGCACTACTATGACAGGGGGCGGAGGAACAGATACGCAGTATTTT. This sequence encodes CASTTMTGGGGTDTQYF.

This clonotype was detected a few times. The genes are TRBV27 and TRBJ2-3; D gene uncertain. V shed 6 bases and J shed 0 bases, with 7 bases lying between them. The V gene's germline CDR1 is MNHEY and CDR2 SMNVEV (reference sequence). CDR3 length equals 13 residues. The CDR3 here is CASRHTSTDTQYF. In DNA, the CDR3 is TGTGCCAGCAGGCATACTAGCACAGATACGCAGTATTTT.

This clonotype has more than one count but fewer than ten. The rearrangement links TRBV25-1 to TRBJ2-7; the match to TRBD2 covers 12 bases. V gave up 4 bases and J gave up 0 bases; unmatched junction bases: 4. This CDR3 contains 16 residues. Germline loops: CDR1 MGHDK, CDR2 SYGVNS. This chain's CDR3 is CASSGRLAGDSYEQYF. The CDR3 DNA sequence: TGTGCCAGCAGTGGGAGACTAGCGGGGGACTCCTACGAGCAGTACTTC.

This clonotype was detected a few times. The rearrangement links TRBV6-1 to TRBJ2-7; TRBD2 agrees at 10 bases. Losses at the gene ends were 5 bases for V and 4 bases for J; bases not matched to a gene: 8. The CDR3 runs to 15 residues. Looked up from germline, CDR1 is MNHNS and CDR2 is SASEGT. The CDR3 sequence is CASSPGASGGYEQYF. CDR3 coding DNA: TGTGCCAGCAGTCCCGGAGCTAGCGGGGGATACGAGCAGTACTTC.

The chain carries TRBV5-1 and TRBJ2-4; maybe TRBD2 (6 bases). Germline assignment: CDR1 SGHRS and CDR2 YFSETQ. Trimming took off 1 base at V and 1 base at J, with 18 bases between the two ends. The CDR3 consists of 18 residues. In nucleotides, the CDR3 is TGCGCCAGCAGCTTGAGATCCGTAGGCGGGATGGCCAAAAACATTCAGTACTTC. Amino acid sequence: CASSLRSVGGMAKNIQYF.

This clonotype was counted only a few times. J is TRBJ2-5 and V is TRBV20-1; D might be TRBD2 (6 bases). Looked up from germline, CDR1 is DFQATT and CDR2 is SNEGSKA (reference sequence). This CDR3 has 13 residues. Trimming removed 3 bases from V and 5 bases from J, with 13 bases in between. In DNA form, the CDR3 reads TGCAGTGCTAGTAACCCGGGAGCGGAGACCCAGTACTTC. It yields the protein CSASNPGAETQYF.

This chain links TRBV20-1 with TRBJ2-5, with D possibly being TRBD1 or TRBD2 (5 bases each). V gave up 6 bases and J gave up 11 bases, with 16 bases separating them. The CDR3 sequence is 11 residues long. CDR1 DFQATT and CDR2 SNEGSKA come from the germline V gene (reference sequence). CDR3 sequence (DNA): TGCAGTGCACCCGACGGGGCGGAGCAGTACTTC. Translation gives CSAPDGAEQYF.

V usage is TRBV29-1 and J usage is TRBJ2-7, with D hard to call. CDR3 length: 11 amino acids. Germline V lookup: CDR1 SQVTM, CDR2 ANQGSEA. Trimming pared 4 bases from V and 7 bases from J, leaving 11 bases between. For the CDR3, the DNA is TGCAGCGTTGCTGGGTACAATGAGCAGTACTTC. It codes for CSVAGYNEQYF.

The genes are TRBV19 and TRBJ2-7; the match to TRBD1 covers 11 bases. J lost 2 bases, V lost 3 bases, and 6 bases had no gene match. Germline CDR1 LNHDA, CDR2 SQIVND (reference sequence). This CDR3 region has 16 residues. The chain's CDR3 is CASSMGPGQGAYEQYF. CDR3 coding DNA: TGTGCCAGTAGTATGGGGCCGGGACAGGGGGCCTACGAGCAGTACTTC.

V gene TRBV4-2 combines with J gene TRBJ2-2, with D perhaps matching TRBD2 (6 bases). The germline gives CDR1 LGHNA, CDR2 YNFKEQ. The CDR3 has 14 amino acids. Trimming removed 6 bases at V and 4 bases at J, with 12 bases between. CDR3 nucleotides: TGTGCCAGCAGACGACTAGGCGGCACCGGGGAGCTGTTTTTT. Its protein is CASRRLGGTGELFF.

About this clonotype: The junction shows a germline mismatch at one end, possibly a read error. The V call is TRBV15, the J call TRBJ2-3; 11 nucleotides agree with TRBD2. The germline gives CDR1 LNHNV, CDR2 YYDKDF (reference sequence). CDR3 length equals 20 residues. DNA for the CDR3: TGTGCCACCAGAAGAGAGGTGGGCCGGGGGCTAGCGGGGGGCTCAGATACGCAGTATTTT. Protein sequence: CATRREVGRGLAGGSDTQYF.

The V gene is TRBV5-1, the J gene TRBJ2-3, with a weak D call TRBD2 (5 bases). This CDR3 is built from 16 residues. Trimming took off 0 bases at V and 3 bases at J, with 14 bases between the two ends. Germline V gene data show CDR1 as SGHRS and CDR2 as YFSETQ. CDR3: CASSLGLADKTDTQYF. The DNA of the CDR3 is TGCGCCAGCAGCTTGGGGCTAGCCGATAAAACAGATACGCAGTATTTT.

This chain joins TRBV27 and TRBJ1-5; TRBD1 agrees at 8 bases. The germline V gene has CDR1 MNHEY and CDR2 SMNVEV (reference sequence). After removal of 6 bases from V and 4 bases from J, the junction contained 8 bases not matched to a gene. The CDR3 covers 15 residues. The CDR3 loop is CASRRSDRVNQPQHF. As DNA, the CDR3 is TGTGCCAGCAGGCGTTCGGACAGGGTTAATCAGCCCCAGCATTTT.

This chain's CDR3 is CASIKTSGSHNEQFF. CDR3 bases: TGTGCCAGCATCAAGACTAGCGGGAGTCACAATGAGCAGTTCTTC. This chain joins TRBV2 and TRBJ2-1; 12 bases are a match to TRBD2. The V gene end was trimmed by 7 bases and the J gene end by 5 bases; junction bases not matched to a gene: 6. This CDR3 contains 15 residues. CDR1 and CDR2 from the germline V gene are SNHLY and FYNNEI.

This clonotype was observed a single time. The rearrangement joins TRBV20-1 to TRBJ2-4, with D unclear. The closer fit of TRBJ2-7 to the DNA end suggests the J call may be wrong. From germline, CDR1 is DFQATT and CDR2 SNEGSKA (reference sequence). The CDR3 loop spans 13 amino acids. CDR3 sequence: CSASDANTYEQYF. DNA of the CDR3: TGCAGTGCTAGCGATGCAAACACCTACGAGCAGTACTTC.

The CDR3 DNA reads TGTGCCAGCAGTGAATCTTTCAAACCCTACGAGCAGTACTTC. This translates into CASSESFKPYEQYF. This sequence joins TRBV25-1 and TRBJ2-7; D is unclear. The CDR3 is 14 amino acids. Germline loops: CDR1 MGHDK, CDR2 SYGVNS. Trimming pared 1 base from V and 2 bases from J, leaving 9 bases between.

This clonotype has just a few counts. V is TRBV4-1 and J is TRBJ2-5; 9 bases are a match to TRBD1. Germline V gene lookup returns CDR1 MGHRA and CDR2 YSYEKL. V lost 0 bases and J lost 2; bases outside the gene matches: 4. This CDR3 spans 16 amino acids. The CDR3 DNA reads TGCGCCAGCAGCCAAGAGGGGACAGGGCGGCAAGAGACCCAGTACTTC. Residues: CASSQEGTGRQETQYF.

The V call is TRBV4-2, the J call TRBJ2-5, with D possibly matching TRBD2 (7 bases). The V and J ends lost 0 bases and 13 bases respectively, with 24 bases between them. The CDR3 totals 16 residues. Germline assignment: CDR1 LGHNA and CDR2 YNFKEQ. CDR3: CASSQELGGAWNERYF. DNA for the CDR3: TGTGCCAGCAGCCAAGAACTTGGGGGGGCCTGGAATGAGCGGTACTTC.

A word on this clonotype: The germline gene is not matched at one end of the junction; a read error may be the cause. V is TRBV15 and J is TRBJ2-1, with 10 bases lining up with TRBD2. CDR3 length: 14 amino acids. The germline V gene has CDR1 LNHNV and CDR2 YYDKDF (reference sequence). This CDR3 reads CATRRRAGGNEQFF. In DNA, the CDR3 is TGTGCCACCCGCAGAAGAGCGGGGGGGAATGAGCAGTTCTTC. Full variable domain (outside the CDR3, taken from reference TRBV15 and TRBJ2-1): DAMVIQNPRYQVTQFGKPVTLSCSQTLNHNVMYWYQQKSSQAPKLLFHYYDKDFNNEADTPDNFQSRRPNTSFCFLDIRSPGLGDTAMYLCATRRRAGGNEQFFGPGTRLTVL.

This clonotype was seen only a few times. The chain is built from TRBV7-2 and TRBJ2-1; D is possibly TRBD1 (5 bases). V was clipped by 3 bases and J by 7 bases, with 13 bases between them. Germline V gene lookup returns CDR1 SGHTA and CDR2 FQGNSA. The CDR3 totals 14 residues. In nucleotides, the CDR3 is TGTGCCAGCAGCTTTCCCCCCTCAGGGAATGAGCAGTTCTTC. It specifies CASSFPPSGNEQFF.

The chain uses TRBV4-1 and TRBJ1-5, with D possibly matching TRBD1 (6 bases). In germline, CDR1 is MGHRA, CDR2 YSYEKL. The ends were cut back, 3 bases at V and 4 bases at J, with 10 bases in the middle. The CDR3 extends over 14 amino acids. CDR3 nucleotide sequence: TGCGCCAGCAGCCACCTGGACAGAAATCAGCCCCAGCATTTT. Translation gives CASSHLDRNQPQHF.

This clonotype was seen at least ten times. This chain joins TRBV7-9 and TRBJ2-5, with D possibly matching TRBD2 (6 bases). The CDR3 runs to 16 residues. Germline values: CDR1 SEHNR, CDR2 FQNEAQ (reference sequence). V was cut by 5 bases and J by 0 bases, with 16 bases left in between. CDR3 in DNA: TGTGCCAGCAGCCTGTCATCCGGGACTCACCAAGAGACCCAGTACTTC. Translating it yields CASSLSSGTHQETQYF. Together with reference TRBV7-9 and TRBJ2-5, the CDR3 gives the full variable domain: DTGVSQNPRHKITKRGQNVTFRCDPISEHNRLYWYRQTLGQGPEFLTYFQNEAQLEKSRLLSDRFSAERPKGSFSTLEIQRTEQGDSAMYLCASSLSSGTHQETQYFGPGTRLLVL.

Turning to this clonotype: A much bigger clone sits one base away, suggesting this may be a read error. The rearrangement links TRBV3-1 to TRBJ1-4; D remains ambiguous. The CDR3 length is 14 residues. Germline lookup yields CDR1 LGHDT and CDR2 YNNKEL (reference sequence). Trimming stripped 4 bases from V and 5 bases from J, with 11 bases between. CDR3 protein: CASSRKEGNEKLFF. The DNA for the CDR3 is TGTGCCAGCAGCCGAAAAGAGGGAAATGAAAAACTGTTTTTT.

The chain is built from TRBV2 and TRBJ1-6, with TRBD1 identical over 10 bases. This CDR3 is built from 14 residues. The V and J ends lost 9 bases and 7 bases, in that order; junction bases with no gene match: 6. From germline, CDR1 is SNHLY and CDR2 FYNNEI. The CDR3 reads CARGEGQGNSPLHF. DNA for the CDR3: TGTGCCAGGGGAGAGGGACAGGGGAATTCACCCCTCCACTTT.

V and J are TRBV20-1 and TRBJ2-7; tentatively, D is TRBD1 (6 bases). The J call may be mistaken, given a closer DNA end match to TRBJ2-5. CDR3 length: 15 amino acids. Germline CDR1 and CDR2: DFQATT and SNEGSKA (reference sequence). The CDR3 reads CSARDRARGTETQYF. The CDR3 DNA is TGCAGTGCTAGAGACCGGGCCAGGGGCACAGAGACCCAGTACTTC.

The rearrangement links TRBV2 to TRBJ1-1, with D tentatively TRBD1 (6 bases). The CDR3 is made up of 14 amino acids. Germline assignment: CDR1 SNHLY and CDR2 FYNNEI. V was shortened by 10 bases and J by 5 bases, with 20 bases between the two germline ends. CDR3 protein: CATRGRGGRTEAFF. CDR3 coding DNA: TGTGCCACCCGGGGGAGGGGGGGTAGGACTGAAGCTTTCTTT.

The chain combines TRBV6-5 with TRBJ2-5; 9 bases fit TRBD1. Germline-derived CDR1 and CDR2 are MNHEY and SVGAGI. The J segment lost 5 bases and the V segment lost 5 bases, leaving 6 bases of the junction unmatched. The CDR3 covers 14 residues. CDR3 loop: CASSHRGRGETQYF. CDR3 sequence (DNA): TGTGCCAGCAGTCACAGGGGGCGCGGGGAGACCCAGTACTTC.

The V gene is TRBV20-1, the J gene TRBJ2-3; D is unclear. The CDR3 is 14 residues long. Between the trimmed V and J ends, which lost 7 bases and 1 base, there was a span of 15 bases. CDR1 DFQATT and CDR2 SNEGSKA come from the germline V gene (reference sequence). CDR3 loop: CSVSRGDGTDTQYF. CDR3 bases: TGCAGTGTTAGTCGTGGCGACGGCACAGATACGCAGTATTTT.

This clonotype was seen only a few times. The chain joins TRBV10-3 to TRBJ1-2; 10 bases map to TRBD1. CDR3 size: 14 residues. The germline CDR1 and CDR2 sequences are ENHRY and SYGVKD. J lost 5 bases, V lost 8 bases, and 8 bases had no gene match. CDR3 nucleotides: TGTGCCATCCTGGGGACAGGGGTTGGATATGGCTACACCTTC. This encodes CAILGTGVGYGYTF.

Concerning this clonotype: Relative to the germline gene, one junction end is altered; a read error may explain this. This chain uses TRBV12-3 or TRBV12-4 with TRBJ2-1; 11 bases match TRBD2. This CDR3 is 15 amino acids long. The CDR3 coding sequence is TGTGCCAGCAGCTTAGCGGGAGGGACGACCAATGAGCAGTTCTTC. This codes for CASSLAGGTTNEQFF.

CDR3 in amino acids: CSALPARRINDEQYF. CDR3 bases: TGCAGTGCCCTACCCGCCAGGCGGATCAACGACGAGCAGTACTTC. The chain employs TRBV20-1 and TRBJ2-5; D is unresolved. The DNA end is a closer match to TRBJ2-7, so the J assignment may be wrong. This CDR3 contains 15 residues. Per germline, CDR1 DFQATT and CDR2 SNEGSKA (reference sequence).